This T cell receptor beta chain came from a study of PD-L1 blockade in urothelial cancer. In the study overall: Of approximately 29 patients, around 25 were males with bladder-origin urothelial cancer. Blood was evaluated 3 weeks (second dose) and 6 weeks after therapy began.

For this clone: The target antigen is unknown.

Study-wide points: Where pretreatment blood TCR clonality fell below the median, better survival was predicted.

The V segment lost 0 bases and the J segment 10 bases; nucleotides outside the gene matches: 17. This CDR3 is 19 amino acids long. Germline V gene lookup returns CDR1 SGHRS and CDR2 YFSETQ. Regarding time point: pretreatment peripheral blood. Synthetic templates analogous to TCR were spiked into all PCRs individually. The repertoire was sequenced with immunoSEQ multiplex PCR; TCRdb's copy has only in-frame clones and lacks some. The sample has about 52,000 clones; approximately 72% are singletons. V and J are TRBV5-1 and TRBJ1-6, with TRBD1 matching over 9 bases. The receptor's source is a man aged 70 or older with urothelial cancer. The sample here was PBMCs, taken around atezolizumab (anti-PD-L1) treatment. CDR3 nucleotides: TGCGCCAGCAGCTTGGTCGGACAGGGGTCTCTTGGAGCGGGGTCACCCCTCCACTTT. Encoded protein: CASSLVGQGSLGAGSPLHF.